This TCR beta chain came from a study of blood T cell repertoires in COVID-19. On the study more broadly: The samples span acute and convalescent COVID-19 from the United States, Italy and Spain. Sources were T cells, B-cell-depleted T cells, or PBMCs; the material itself was cDNA or gDNA.

The CDR3 contains 14 residues. V shed 0 bases and J shed 8 bases, with 11 bases lying between them. CDR1 SGHDT and CDR2 YYEEEE come from the germline V gene. Original processing methods: Estimates of nucleated cell counts were drawn from the amplification of reference gene primers. Repertoires were generated with immunoSEQ multiplex PCR, while TCRdb's copy carries only in-frame clones and drops some. The V and J calls and the clone size are those of that table, but D and trimming were determined from the DNA. This table holds about 440,000 clones, approximately 89% found once. Seattle enrolled patients during active infection and tracked them longitudinally.

The rearrangement links TRBV5-6 to TRBJ1-4; D is undetermined. The clonotype was recovered from a woman between 45 and 60 years old with COVID-19, enrolled during active disease. The sequencing sample was made of peripheral blood. The CDR3 spells CASSLVQPREKLFF. For the CDR3, the DNA is TGTGCCAGCAGCTTGGTGCAGCCCAGGGAAAAACTGTTTTTT. Looking up the rest from reference TRBV5-6 and TRBJ1-4 gives the full variable domain: DAGVTQSPTHLIKTRGQQVTLRCSPKSGHDTVSWYQQALGQGPQFIFQYYEEEERQRGNFPDRFSGHQFPNYSSELNVNALLLGDSALYLCASSLVQPREKLFFGSGTQLSVL.